The clone carrying this TCR beta chain was counted many times. Its antigen is as yet unknown. Time point reported: longitudinal time-point 3. The data belong to a study of neurological immune-mediated disorders. Study details: Among approximately 34 multiple sclerosis patients, roughly 30 were relapsing-remitting and 3 were secondary progressive. Study results and limitations: No CDR3 amino acid sequences recurred among expanded clones across subjects, suggesting private repertoires in all groups.

V was pared by 2 bases and J by 8 bases, with 7 bases of the junction left unmatched. Germline V lookup: CDR1 MNHEY, CDR2 SVGAGI. The CDR3 runs to 16 residues. 5'RACE generated cDNA with 10-nucleotide random UMIs. One entry per CDR3 protein, called by TCRdb with MiXCR from the 5' RACE reads. This sample carries approximately 80,000 distinct CDR3 sequences, about 4.3% of them seen once, and the ten largest clones take 5.7%. The rearrangement uses TRBV6-5 and TRBJ2-3, with 13 positions matching TRBD2. Input material: PBMCs. This TCR was recovered from a woman aged 55-69 years with multiple sclerosis. The CDR3 spells CASSYTSGGASGTQYF. Here the CDR3 DNA reads TGTGCCAGCAGTTACACTAGCGGGGGGGCCTCCGGTACGCAGTATTTT.